The 25 T cell receptor beta chains below were found in one sample sequenced in a study of monozygotic twins with cystic fibrosis. Produced via immunoSEQ multiplex PCR; TCRdb's table is partial and in-frame only. The sample lists tens of thousands of clones, approximately 80% occurring once. Sequencing was carried out using blood. The receptors come from a girl under 10 years old with cystic fibrosis.

The genes are TRBV30 and TRBJ2-3; 9 bases agree with TRBD1. The CDR3 consists of 15 residues. Trimming removed 0 bases from V and 1 base from J; junction bases left unmatched: 2. Germline lookup yields CDR1 GTSNPN and CDR2 SVGIG (reference sequence). Here the CDR3 reads CAWSVTGGGTDTQYF. The CDR3 DNA reads TGTGCCTGGAGTGTGACAGGGGGAGGCACAGATACGCAGTATTTT.

The chain has TRBV7-3 and TRBJ2-1; 7 bases agree with TRBD2. CDR3 length: 15 amino acids. The V gene's germline CDR1 is SGHTA and CDR2 FQGTGA. J was trimmed by 0 bases and V by 2 bases; bases with no gene match: 1. In nucleotides, the CDR3 is TGTGCCAGCAGCTTAGCGGGAGCCTCCTACAATGAGCAGTTCTTC. Translation: CASSLAGASYNEQFF.

This chain links TRBV30 with TRBJ1-2; D not resolved. Germline V gene data show CDR1 as GTSNPN and CDR2 as SVGIG (reference sequence). This CDR3 has 16 residues. V was clipped by 0 bases and J by 0 bases, with 14 bases between them. The CDR3 bases are TGTGCCTGGAGTGTCCCCCGGGCAAGCACTAACTATGGCTACACCTTC. Amino acids: CAWSVPRASTNYGYTF. The variable domain in full, completed from reference TRBV30 and TRBJ1-2, reads SQTIHQWPATLVQPVGSPLSLECTVEGTSNPNLYWYRQAAGRGLQLLFYSVGIGQISSEVPQNLSASRPQDRQFILSSKKLLLSDSGFYLCAWSVPRASTNYGYTFGSGTRLTVV.

The CDR3 sequence is CAWSRFSGAGELFF. The CDR3 bases are TGTGCCTGGAGTCGATTCAGCGGTGCCGGGGAGCTGTTTTTT. The V gene is TRBV30, the J gene TRBJ2-2; tentative D call: TRBD2 (5 bases). Germline V gene lookup returns CDR1 GTSNPN and CDR2 SVGIG (reference sequence). This CDR3 comprises 14 residues. The V and J ends lost 2 bases and 6 bases respectively, with 13 bases between them. The variable domain in full, with the rest retrieved from reference TRBV30 and TRBJ2-2, is SQTIHQWPATLVQPVGSPLSLECTVEGTSNPNLYWYRQAAGRGLQLLFYSVGIGQISSEVPQNLSASRPQDRQFILSSKKLLLSDSGFYLCAWSRFSGAGELFFGEGSRLTVL.

The chain is built from TRBV28 and TRBJ2-6; no clear D. This CDR3 has 13 amino acids. Germline loops: CDR1 MDHEN, CDR2 SYDVKM. The V and J ends lost 6 bases and 0 bases respectively, with 3 bases between them. As DNA, the CDR3 is TGTGCCAGCAGCCTCTCTGGGGCCAACGTCCTGACTTTC. This gives the protein CASSLSGANVLTF. The full variable domain, in which reference TRBV28 and TRBJ2-6 provide the parts outside the CDR3, is DVKVTQSSRYLVKRTGEKVFLECVQDMDHENMFWYRQDPGLGLRLIYFSYDVKMKEKGDIPEGYSVSREKKERFSLILESASTNQTSMYLCASSLSGANVLTFGAGSRLTVL.

Only a few counts were recorded for this clone. The DNA for the CDR3 is TGTGCCTGGAGTCCGGGCTACGTTAGCAATCAGCCCCAGCATTTT. This sequence encodes CAWSPGYVSNQPQHF. The chain employs TRBV30 and TRBJ1-5, with D hard to call. V was trimmed by 2 bases and J by 0 bases, leaving 11 bases between them. The CDR3 consists of 15 residues. CDR1 is GTSNPN and CDR2 is SVGIG in the germline V gene (reference sequence).

This sequence joins TRBV30 and TRBJ2-2; tentatively, D is TRBD1 or TRBD2 (5 bases each). CDR1 is GTSNPN, CDR2 SVGIG, per germline (reference sequence). This CDR3 has 16 amino acids. V was shortened by 5 bases and J by 6 bases, with 22 bases between the two germline ends. In DNA, the CDR3 is TGTGCCTGGTCAATTGGGACCCGCATAAACCCCGGGGAGCTGTTTTTT. Residues: CAWSIGTRINPGELFF. Full variable domain (outside the CDR3, taken from reference TRBV30 and TRBJ2-2): SQTIHQWPATLVQPVGSPLSLECTVEGTSNPNLYWYRQAAGRGLQLLFYSVGIGQISSEVPQNLSASRPQDRQFILSSKKLLLSDSGFYLCAWSIGTRINPGELFFGEGSRLTVL.

This clone was seen only once. The chain is built from TRBV27 and TRBJ2-5; the D gene is possibly TRBD2 (5 bases). Looked up from germline, CDR1 is MNHEY and CDR2 is SMNVEV (reference sequence). This CDR3 contains 15 residues. V was pared by 6 bases and J by 7 bases, with 21 bases between. The CDR3 here is CASRGIYGLSGTQYF. In DNA, the CDR3 is TGTGCCAGCAGGGGGATCTATGGACTTAGTGGGACCCAGTACTTC.

The rearrangement links TRBV4-2 to TRBJ1-1, with D maybe TRBD1 (5 bases). Trimming removed 8 bases at V and 3 bases at J, with 16 bases between. This CDR3 region has 14 residues. Germline CDR1 and CDR2: LGHNA and YNFKEQ. CDR3 DNA sequence: TGTGCCAGCGGGGATGGGCAGGGAGACACTGAAGCTTTCTTT. Translating it yields CASGDGQGDTEAFF.

J is TRBJ1-1 and V is TRBV27, with D hard to call. Trimming left V 2 bases short and J 3 bases short, with 7 bases between. Germline CDR1 is MNHEY and CDR2 is SMNVEV (reference sequence). This CDR3 comprises 13 residues. The CDR3 spells CASSLRTDTEAFF. The CDR3 DNA sequence: TGTGCCAGCAGTTTACGGACGGACACTGAAGCTTTCTTT.

The CDR3 nucleotides are TGTGCCAGCAGTGAGCGGGTCTCCTACAATGAGCAGTTCTTC. Protein sequence: CASSERVSYNEQFF. This chain uses TRBV7-9 with TRBJ2-1; a weak D match, TRBD2 (6 bases). V was cut by 6 bases and J by 0 bases, with 9 bases left in between. Germline CDR1 and CDR2: SEHNR and FQNEAQ (reference sequence). This CDR3 has 14 amino acids.

The chain employs TRBV18 and TRBJ2-3, with 8 bases that match TRBD2. The CDR3 spans 14 residues. V was clipped by 3 bases and J by 4 bases; unmatched bases: 3. Per germline, CDR1 KGHSH and CDR2 LQKENI. The CDR3, as DNA: TGTGCCAGCTCACCGCCGGGACTAGCAGATACGCAGTATTTT. Protein: CASSPPGLADTQYF.

This sequence joins TRBV10-3 and TRBJ2-5, with D possibly matching TRBD2 (6 bases). The V and J ends lost 9 bases and 2 bases respectively, with 16 bases between them. Germline CDR1 is ENHRY and CDR2 is SYGVKD. The CDR3 runs to 14 residues. The CDR3 loop is CAIGGQRRQETQYF. CDR3 sequence (DNA): TGTGCCATTGGAGGGCAAAGACGGCAAGAGACCCAGTACTTC.

This clone was seen a handful of times. This rearrangement joins TRBV7-9 to TRBJ2-7; 11 positions match TRBD1. The ends lost 3 bases at V and 6 bases at J; junction bases unmatched: 10. Germline CDR1 SEHNR, CDR2 FQNEAQ (reference sequence). This CDR3 region has 16 residues. The CDR3 loop is CASSFHLRTGGFEQYF. The CDR3 DNA reads as TGTGCCAGCAGCTTTCATTTGCGGACAGGGGGCTTCGAGCAGTACTTC.

This chain connects TRBV6-6 to TRBJ1-1; D unresolved. V gave up 4 bases and J gave up 4 bases, with 4 bases separating them. The CDR3 sequence is 11 residues long. Germline V gene lookup returns CDR1 MNHNY and CDR2 SVGAGI (reference sequence). The CDR3 protein is CASSFSTEAFF. In DNA, the CDR3 is TGTGCCAGCAGTTTTTCCACTGAAGCTTTCTTT.

The V and J genes are TRBV7-9 and TRBJ1-3; TRBD1 aligns across 8 bases. Germline values: CDR1 SEHNR, CDR2 FQNEAQ (reference sequence). The CDR3 contains 15 residues. Germline trimming cut 2 bases from V and 4 bases from J; bases unmatched to any gene: 4. Written as DNA, the CDR3 is TGTGCCAGCAGCTTACGAGGACAGGGAGGAAACACCATATATTTT. Its protein is CASSLRGQGGNTIYF.

This clone came up a few times. The V call is TRBV27, the J call TRBJ1-2, with TRBD1 as a possible D gene (5 bases). The CDR3 is made up of 13 amino acids. V lost 3 bases, J lost 4 bases, and 9 bases lay in between. The V gene's germline CDR1 is MNHEY and CDR2 SMNVEV (reference sequence). The chain's CDR3 is CASSFSGTYGYTF. CDR3 DNA: TGTGCCAGCAGTTTTTCAGGGACCTATGGCTACACCTTC.

The chain couples TRBV6-6 to TRBJ1-1; 9 bases line up with TRBD1. This CDR3 spans 14 amino acids. The trim removed 5 bases at V and 1 base at J, leaving 2 bases unmatched. Germline-derived CDR1 and CDR2 are MNHNY and SVGAGI (reference sequence). The CDR3 spells CASSDRGENTEAFF. In nucleotides, the CDR3 is TGTGCCAGCAGTGACAGGGGGGAGAACACTGAAGCTTTCTTT.

This chain connects TRBV6-1 to TRBJ1-3; D gene unclear. CDR3 size: 12 residues. The germline gives CDR1 MNHNS, CDR2 SASEGT. Trimming cost V 3 bases and J 6 bases, with 6 bases left between them. The CDR3 region is CASSDLINTIYF. DNA for the CDR3: TGTGCCAGCAGTGATCTGATAAACACCATATATTTT.

The chain uses TRBV27 and TRBJ2-7; D uncertain. With 8 bases removed from V and 2 bases from J, the gap between germline ends came to 16 bases. This CDR3 contains 14 residues. Germline V gene lookup returns CDR1 MNHEY and CDR2 SMNVEV (reference sequence). Here the CDR3 DNA reads TGTGCCAGCGCGAGGACGGACCGAGCCTACGAGCAGTACTTC. Its protein is CASARTDRAYEQYF.

The chain combines TRBV6-1 with TRBJ1-1; D ambiguous. The V and J ends lost 2 bases and 4 bases respectively, with 17 bases between them. The CDR3 sequence is 16 residues long. Per the germline V gene, CDR1 is MNHNS and CDR2 is SASEGT. The CDR3 region is CASSEFKLAWGTEAFF. The CDR3 DNA follows: TGTGCCAGCAGTGAATTTAAGCTAGCCTGGGGCACTGAAGCTTTCTTT.

The J gene is TRBJ1-2, the V gene TRBV14, with 11 bases that match TRBD1. CDR1 SGHDN and CDR2 FVKESK come from the germline V gene. V lost 4 bases to trimming and J lost 3 bases; unmatched junction nucleotides: 7. The CDR3 is 16 residues long. The CDR3 here is CASSRTGGTRHYGYTF. CDR3 nucleotides: TGTGCCAGCAGCCGGACAGGGGGCACCCGGCACTATGGCTACACCTTC.

V and J are TRBV6-4 and TRBJ2-1; TRBD2 aligns across 13 bases. Germline CDR1 reads MRHNA; CDR2 reads SNTAGT. The CDR3 is 15 amino acids. V was pared by 3 bases and J by 8 bases, with 4 bases of the junction left unmatched. In nucleotides, the CDR3 is TGTGCCAGCAGTGAGGGACTAGCGGGGAGGGATGAGCAGTTCTTC. Its protein is CASSEGLAGRDEQFF.

The genes are TRBV19 and TRBJ2-3; D perhaps matches TRBD2 (5 bases). V was clipped by 1 base and J by 1 base, with 6 bases between them. This CDR3 has 14 amino acids. CDR1 LNHDA and CDR2 SQIVND come from the germline V gene (reference sequence). CDR3 DNA sequence: TGTGCCAGTAGTATAGGAGGGCGCACAGATACGCAGTATTTT. Translating gives CASSIGGRTDTQYF. Full variable domain (missing parts from reference TRBV19 and TRBJ2-3): DGGITQSPKYLFRKEGQNVTLSCEQNLNHDAMYWYRQDPGQGLRLIYYSQIVNDFQKGDIAEGYSVSREKKESFPLTVTSAQKNPTAFYLCASSIGGRTDTQYFGPGTRLTVL.

This clone has only a few counts. The V call is TRBV6-5, the J call TRBJ1-1; D is uncertain. CDR3 size: 13 residues. V lost 6 bases, J lost 1 base, and 9 bases lay in between. The germline CDR1 and CDR2 sequences are MNHEY and SVGAGI. CDR3 DNA sequence: TGTGCCAGCAGCTCCCCAGCGAACACTGAAGCTTTCTTT. It yields the protein CASSSPANTEAFF.